This passage covers 17 T cell receptor beta chains from one sample sequenced in a study of cytomegalovirus exposure and HLA in healthy donors. Amplification used 60 Vbeta primers and 13 Jbeta primers. The table came from immunoSEQ multiplex PCR; TCRdb's copy has only in-frame clones and leaves some out. The sample yields around 94,000 clones, 84% seen once. The sample comprised PBMCs. These receptors were taken from a man in his late teens or twenties in good health and CMV-seronegative.

The V call is TRBV11-1, the J call TRBJ2-7, with TRBD2 matching 10 bases. The V and J ends lost 5 bases and 3 bases, in that order; junction bases with no gene match: 4. The CDR3 consists of 14 residues. The germline gives CDR1 SGHAT, CDR2 FQDESV (reference sequence). The CDR3 DNA is TGTGCCAGCAGCCGCGGACTAGCGGACTACGAGCAGTACTTC. Amino acids: CASSRGLADYEQYF.

The rearrangement joins TRBV30 to TRBJ2-5; 9 bases line up with TRBD2. J gave up 4 bases and V 2 bases, and 11 bases lay outside the gene matches. CDR1 and CDR2 (germline): GTSNPN, SVGIG (reference sequence). The CDR3 length is 16 residues. CDR3 sequence: CAWSSPGGRAGETQYF. The CDR3 nucleotides are TGTGCCTGGAGTTCCCCCGGCGGGAGGGCAGGAGAGACCCAGTACTTC.

The chain joins TRBV6-5 to TRBJ1-4, with D uncertain. With 5 bases removed from V and 11 bases from J, the gap between germline ends came to 18 bases. The CDR3 is 14 amino acids. The V gene's germline CDR1 is MNHEY and CDR2 SVGAGI. CDR3 in DNA: TGTGCCAGCAGTCCTCCGGGCCTACCGGGGAAACTGTTTTTT. Protein product: CASSPPGLPGKLFF.

The rearrangement uses TRBV15 and TRBJ1-2, with D possibly matching TRBD1 (6 bases). The CDR3 loop spans 15 amino acids. CDR1 is LNHNV, CDR2 YYDKDF, per germline (reference sequence). The V gene lost 0 bases and the J gene lost 3 bases, with 11 bases spanning the gap. The CDR3 sequence is CATSRDSDSYYGYTF. The CDR3 nucleotides are TGTGCCACCAGCAGAGATTCGGACAGTTACTATGGCTACACCTTC.

This chain connects TRBV18 to TRBJ2-3; TRBD1 matches at 8 bases. V trimming: 6 bases; J trimming: 5 bases; junction bases outside the gene matches: 10. CDR3 length equals 15 residues. CDR1 is KGHSH and CDR2 is LQKENI in the germline V gene. The DNA of the CDR3 is TGTGCCAGCTCTTCACGGGCCGGGACAGGAGATACGCAGTATTTT. It is translated as CASSSRAGTGDTQYF.

This CDR3 is CAISEAGWTETQYF. CDR3 sequence (DNA): TGTGCCATCAGTGAGGCAGGGTGGACAGAGACCCAGTACTTC. The chain has TRBV10-3 and TRBJ2-5; possibly TRBD1 for D (5 bases). V was cut by 2 bases and J by 4 bases, with 11 bases left in between. Germline lookup yields CDR1 ENHRY and CDR2 SYGVKD. The CDR3 has 14 amino acids.

This clone was detected only a few times. The chain is built from TRBV6-4 and TRBJ2-6; no reliable D call. Germline CDR1 MRHNA, CDR2 SNTAGT. CDR3 length equals 16 residues. With 0 bases removed from V and 1 base from J, the gap between germline ends came to 7 bases. CDR3 loop: CASSDSVTSGANVLTF. The CDR3 nucleotides read TGTGCCAGCAGTGACTCGGTCACATCTGGGGCCAACGTCCTGACTTTC.

A single count supports this clone. The chain uses TRBV6-5 and TRBJ2-7; D might be TRBD1 (5 bases). This CDR3 comprises 15 residues. The V end was cut by 5 bases, the J end by 0 bases, with 14 bases between. Germline-derived CDR1 and CDR2 are MNHEY and SVGAGI. The CDR3: CASSTQGVSSYEQYF. The DNA for the CDR3 is TGTGCCAGCAGTACCCAGGGCGTGAGCTCCTACGAGCAGTACTTC.

The V call is TRBV6-1, the J call TRBJ2-3; D may be TRBD2 (5 bases). This CDR3 spans 14 amino acids. CDR1 is MNHNS, CDR2 SASEGT, per germline. Trimming left V 4 bases short and J 8 bases short, with 16 bases between. The chain's CDR3 is CASSGARAGITQYF. CDR3 nucleotides: TGTGCCAGCAGTGGGGCCCGCGCGGGTATTACGCAGTATTTT.

V usage is TRBV5-1 and J usage is TRBJ2-2; D is unresolved. In germline, CDR1 is SGHRS, CDR2 YFSETQ. The length of the CDR3 is 13 residues. V was cut by 3 bases and J by 1 base, with 4 bases left in between. In DNA, the CDR3 is TGCGCCAGCAGCTCCAAGAACACCGGGGAGCTGTTTTTT. It translates to CASSSKNTGELFF.

This clone is a singleton in its sample. The chain combines TRBV15 with TRBJ2-1; weak D call: TRBD1 (6 bases). V lost 3 bases, J lost 4 bases, and 10 bases lay in between. In germline, CDR1 is LNHNV, CDR2 YYDKDF (reference sequence). This CDR3 spans 14 amino acids. The CDR3 here is CATSSNDRYNEQFF. CDR3 bases: TGTGCCACCAGCAGCAATGACAGGTACAATGAGCAGTTCTTC.

This clone was recorded once. The chain is built from TRBV30 and TRBJ1-6, with 7 positions matching TRBD1. The CDR3 loop spans 17 amino acids. Trimming took 2 bases from V and 0 from J; bases not matched to a gene: 7. Germline V CDR1 and CDR2: GTSNPN, SVGIG (reference sequence). This CDR3 is CAWSKGGFSSYNSPLHF. CDR3 sequence (DNA): TGTGCCTGGAGTAAAGGGGGCTTCAGCTCCTATAATTCACCCCTCCACTTT. Supplemented by reference TRBV30 and TRBJ1-6, the full variable domain reads SQTIHQWPATLVQPVGSPLSLECTVEGTSNPNLYWYRQAAGRGLQLLFYSVGIGQISSEVPQNLSASRPQDRQFILSSKKLLLSDSGFYLCAWSKGGFSSYNSPLHFGNGTRLTVT.

The chain combines TRBV2 with TRBJ2-5; 14 positions agree with TRBD2. Germline-derived CDR1 and CDR2 are SNHLY and FYNNEI. Trimming at V came to 5 bases and at J to 7 bases, leaving 9 bases not matched to a gene. CDR3 length equals 16 residues. The CDR3 is CASSTRLAGGPGTQYF. Here the CDR3 DNA reads TGTGCCAGCAGTACGAGACTAGCGGGAGGGCCGGGGACCCAGTACTTC.

This clone is a singleton in its sample. The chain has TRBV5-1 and TRBJ2-7; no clear D. This CDR3 comprises 11 residues. Trimming took 4 bases from V and 4 from J, leaving 6 bases between them. Germline CDR1 and CDR2: SGHRS and YFSETQ. The CDR3 coding sequence is TGCGCCAGCAGCGGAGTGTACGAGCAGTACTTC. Its translation is CASSGVYEQYF.

The gene calls are TRBV29-1 and TRBJ2-2; D is uncertain. CDR1 and CDR2 (germline): SQVTM, ANQGSEA. V dropped 6 bases and J dropped 1 base, with 15 bases sitting between them. This CDR3 comprises 15 residues. The CDR3 region has the DNA TGCAGCGTCCGTGAGAGGAACCTGAACACCGGGGAGCTGTTTTTT. It is translated as CSVRERNLNTGELFF.

This clone is deemed large. The chain couples TRBV10-2 to TRBJ1-1; 8 nucleotides align to TRBD1. The CDR3 has 13 amino acids. Germline V gene data show CDR1 as WSHSY and CDR2 as SAAADI. Trimming at V came to 0 bases and at J to 10 bases, leaving 4 bases not matched to a gene. The CDR3 reads CASSESQGARAFF. The CDR3 DNA reads as TGCGCCAGCAGTGAGTCTCAGGGGGCACGAGCTTTCTTT.

The chain has TRBV12-5 and TRBJ1-1; 11 bases line up with TRBD1. The length of the CDR3 is 16 residues. Germline CDR1 reads LGHNT; CDR2 reads FRNRAP. The junction had 6 bases not matched to a gene; V was cut back by 2 bases and J by 4 bases. CDR3 DNA sequence: TGTGCTAGTGGTTTGTGGACAGGGGGCGACGGCACTGAAGCTTTCTTT. It codes for CASGLWTGGDGTEAFF.